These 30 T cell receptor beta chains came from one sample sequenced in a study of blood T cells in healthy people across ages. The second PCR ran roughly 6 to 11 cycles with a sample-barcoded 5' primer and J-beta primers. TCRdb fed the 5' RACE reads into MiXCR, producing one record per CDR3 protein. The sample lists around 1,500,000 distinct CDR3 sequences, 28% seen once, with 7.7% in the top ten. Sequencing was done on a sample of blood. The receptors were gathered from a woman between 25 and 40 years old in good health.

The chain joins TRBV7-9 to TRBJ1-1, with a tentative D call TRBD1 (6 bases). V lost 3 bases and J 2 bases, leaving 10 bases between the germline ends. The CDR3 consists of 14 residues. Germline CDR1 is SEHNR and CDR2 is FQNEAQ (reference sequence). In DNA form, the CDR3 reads TGTGCCAGCAGCTTCACAGGGATCAACACTGAAGCTTTCTTT. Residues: CASSFTGINTEAFF.

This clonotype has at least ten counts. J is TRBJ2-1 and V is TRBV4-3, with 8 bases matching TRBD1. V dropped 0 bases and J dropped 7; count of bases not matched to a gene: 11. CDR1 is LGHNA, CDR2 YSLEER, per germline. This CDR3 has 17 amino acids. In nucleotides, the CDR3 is TGCGCCAGCAGCCAAGATCGTAGGACAGGGATTGGGAATGAGCAGTTCTTC. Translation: CASSQDRRTGIGNEQFF.

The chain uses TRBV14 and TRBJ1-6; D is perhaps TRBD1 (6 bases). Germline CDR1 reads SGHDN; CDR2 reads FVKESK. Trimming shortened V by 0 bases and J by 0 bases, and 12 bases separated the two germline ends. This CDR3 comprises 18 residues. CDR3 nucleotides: TGTGCCAGCAGCCAAGATATCGGCAGGGGCTCCTATAATTCACCCCTCCACTTT. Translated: CASSQDIGRGSYNSPLHF.

DNA of the CDR3: TGTGCCAGCCGACCGGGAGGCGCGAACTACGAGCAGTACTTC. Residues: CASRPGGANYEQYF. The V gene is TRBV14, the J gene TRBJ2-4; 7 positions agree with TRBD2. Gene TRBJ2-7 matches the end of the DNA better, so the J call may be wrong. The CDR3 loop spans 14 amino acids. The germline gives CDR1 SGHDN, CDR2 FVKESK.

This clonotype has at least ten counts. The CDR3 here is CSVETPLGYTF. The DNA of the CDR3 is TGCAGCGTTGAGACGCCTCTTGGCTACACCTTC. The chain uses TRBV29-1 and TRBJ1-2; D not certain. The CDR3 has 11 amino acids. The V end was cut by 3 bases, the J end by 7 bases, with 9 bases between. Per germline, CDR1 SQVTM and CDR2 ANQGSEA.

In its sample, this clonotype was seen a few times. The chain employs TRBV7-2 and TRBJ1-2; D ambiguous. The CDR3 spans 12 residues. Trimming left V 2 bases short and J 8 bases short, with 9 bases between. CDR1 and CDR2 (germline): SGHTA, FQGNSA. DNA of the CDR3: TGTGCCAGCAGCTTAATTGGGGAGGGCTACACCTTC. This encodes CASSLIGEGYTF.

DNA of the CDR3: TGTGCCAGCAGTGGCGAAGGATTTGGCGAGCAGTTCTTC. It yields the protein CASSGEGFGEQFF. The V gene is TRBV2, the J gene TRBJ2-1; the D is unclear. Deletions cut 4 bases from V and 10 bases from J, with 14 bases between. This CDR3 comprises 13 residues. Germline CDR1 and CDR2: SNHLY and FYNNEI.

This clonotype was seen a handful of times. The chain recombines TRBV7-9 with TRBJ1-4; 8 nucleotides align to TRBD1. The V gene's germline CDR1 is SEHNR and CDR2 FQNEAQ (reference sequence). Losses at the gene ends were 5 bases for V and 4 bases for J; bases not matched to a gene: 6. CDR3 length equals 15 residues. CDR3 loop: CASSAGGSGNEKLFF. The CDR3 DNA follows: TGTGCCAGCAGCGCAGGGGGCTCTGGTAATGAAAAACTGTTTTTT.

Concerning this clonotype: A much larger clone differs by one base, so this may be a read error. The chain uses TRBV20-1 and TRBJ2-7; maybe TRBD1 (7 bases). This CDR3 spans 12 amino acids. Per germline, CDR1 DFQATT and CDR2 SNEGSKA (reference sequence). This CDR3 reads CSGQEGSYGQYF. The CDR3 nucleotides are TGCAGCGGACAGGAGGGCTCCTACGGGCAGTACTTC.

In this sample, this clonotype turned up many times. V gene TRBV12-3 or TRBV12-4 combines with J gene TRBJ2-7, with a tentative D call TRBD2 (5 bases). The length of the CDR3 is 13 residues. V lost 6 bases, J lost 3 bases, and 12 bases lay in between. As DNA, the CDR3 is TGTGCCAGCAGCCCTAGCCGGGACTACGAGCAGTACTTC. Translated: CASSPSRDYEQYF.

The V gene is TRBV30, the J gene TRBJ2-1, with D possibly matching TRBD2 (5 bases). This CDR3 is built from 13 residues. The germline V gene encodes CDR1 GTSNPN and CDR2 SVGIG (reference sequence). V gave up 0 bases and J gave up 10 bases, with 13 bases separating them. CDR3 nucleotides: TGTGCCTGGAGTGTAAGCGGCGCGCGAGAGCAGTTCTTC. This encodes CAWSVSGAREQFF.

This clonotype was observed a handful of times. CDR3 in DNA: TGCGCCAGCAGTGGGTCTCGGGCCAACAATGAGCAGTTCTTC. This sequence encodes CASSGSRANNEQFF. This rearrangement joins TRBV10-1 to TRBJ2-1; D is ambiguous. Trimming left V 4 bases short and J 5 bases short, with 12 bases between. CDR1 and CDR2 from the germline V gene are WNHNN and SYGVQD (reference sequence). The CDR3 spans 14 residues.

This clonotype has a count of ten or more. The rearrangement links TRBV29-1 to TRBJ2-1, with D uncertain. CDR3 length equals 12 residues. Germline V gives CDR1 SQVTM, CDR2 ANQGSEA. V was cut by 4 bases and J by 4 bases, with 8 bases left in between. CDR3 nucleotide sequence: TGCAGCGTTGGCCAGAGTTACAATGAGCAGTTCTTC. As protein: CSVGQSYNEQFF.

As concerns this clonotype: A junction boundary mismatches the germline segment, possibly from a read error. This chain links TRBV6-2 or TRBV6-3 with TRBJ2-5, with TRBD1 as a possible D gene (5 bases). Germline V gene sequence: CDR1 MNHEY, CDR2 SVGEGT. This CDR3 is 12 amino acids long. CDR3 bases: TGTGCCAGCAGAAAAGGGGAAGAGATCCAGTACTTC. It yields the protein CASRKGEEIQYF.

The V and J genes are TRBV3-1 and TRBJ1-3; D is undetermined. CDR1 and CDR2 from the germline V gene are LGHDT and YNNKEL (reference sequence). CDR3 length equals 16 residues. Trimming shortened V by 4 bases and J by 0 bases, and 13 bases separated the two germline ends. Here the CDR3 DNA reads TGTGCCAGCAGCCTGACATTGGACTACTCTGGAAACACCATATATTTT. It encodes CASSLTLDYSGNTIYF.

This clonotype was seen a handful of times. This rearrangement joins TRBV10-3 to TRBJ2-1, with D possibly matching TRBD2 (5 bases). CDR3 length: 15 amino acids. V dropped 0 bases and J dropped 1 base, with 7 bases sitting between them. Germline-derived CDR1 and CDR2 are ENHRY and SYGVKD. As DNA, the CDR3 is TGTGCCATCAGTGAGTCGACGGGGTCCTACAATGAGCAGTTCTTC. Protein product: CAISESTGSYNEQFF.

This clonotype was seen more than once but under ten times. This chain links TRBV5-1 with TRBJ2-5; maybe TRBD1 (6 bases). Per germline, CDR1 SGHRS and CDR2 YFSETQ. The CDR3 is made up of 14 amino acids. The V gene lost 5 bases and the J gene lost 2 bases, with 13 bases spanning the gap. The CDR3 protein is CASRRFTGQETQYF. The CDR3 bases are TGCGCCAGCAGACGGTTCACAGGGCAAGAGACCCAGTACTTC.

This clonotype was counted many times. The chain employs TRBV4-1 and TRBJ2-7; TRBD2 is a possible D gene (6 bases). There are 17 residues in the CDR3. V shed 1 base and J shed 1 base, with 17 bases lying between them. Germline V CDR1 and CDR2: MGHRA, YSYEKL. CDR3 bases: TGCGCCAGCAGCCAAGGGGCCGCGTTGGGAGGATCCTACGAGCAGTACTTC. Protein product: CASSQGAALGGSYEQYF.

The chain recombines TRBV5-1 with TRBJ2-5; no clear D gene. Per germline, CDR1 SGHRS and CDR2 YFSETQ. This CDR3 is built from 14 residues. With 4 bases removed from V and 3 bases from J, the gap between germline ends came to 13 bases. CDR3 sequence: CASSRMGGEETQYF. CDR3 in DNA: TGCGCCAGCAGCCGGATGGGTGGGGAAGAGACCCAGTACTTC.

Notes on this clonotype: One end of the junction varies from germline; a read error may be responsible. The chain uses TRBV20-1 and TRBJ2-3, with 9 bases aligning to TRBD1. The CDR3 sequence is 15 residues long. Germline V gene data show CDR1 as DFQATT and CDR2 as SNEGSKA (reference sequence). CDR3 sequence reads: CGAEHRDRDTDTQYF. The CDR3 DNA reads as TGCGGTGCGGAACACCGGGACAGGGACACAGATACGCAGTATTTT.

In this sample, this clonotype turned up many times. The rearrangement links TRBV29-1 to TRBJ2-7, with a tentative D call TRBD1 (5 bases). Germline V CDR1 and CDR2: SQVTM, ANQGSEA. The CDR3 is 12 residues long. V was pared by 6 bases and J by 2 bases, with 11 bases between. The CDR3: CSVRVGAYEQYF. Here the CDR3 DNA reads TGCAGCGTCAGGGTAGGGGCCTACGAGCAGTACTTC.

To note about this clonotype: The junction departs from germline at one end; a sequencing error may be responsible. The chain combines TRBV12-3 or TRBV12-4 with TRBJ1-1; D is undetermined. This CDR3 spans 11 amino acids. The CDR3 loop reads CASTGNTKAFF. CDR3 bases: TGTGCCAGCACTGGGAACACTAAAGCTTTCTTT.

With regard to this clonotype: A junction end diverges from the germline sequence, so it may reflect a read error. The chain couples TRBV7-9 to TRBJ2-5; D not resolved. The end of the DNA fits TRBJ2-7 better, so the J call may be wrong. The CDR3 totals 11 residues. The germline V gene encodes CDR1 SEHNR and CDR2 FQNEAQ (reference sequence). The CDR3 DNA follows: TGTGCCGGCAGCTTAGTGCGCGAGCAGTACTTC. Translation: CAGSLVREQYF.

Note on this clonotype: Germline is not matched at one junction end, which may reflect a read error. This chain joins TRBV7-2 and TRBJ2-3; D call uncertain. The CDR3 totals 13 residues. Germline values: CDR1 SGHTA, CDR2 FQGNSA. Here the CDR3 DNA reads TGTGCCAGCAGCCCCAACGTGGCGGATACGCGGTATTTT. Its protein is CASSPNVADTRYF.

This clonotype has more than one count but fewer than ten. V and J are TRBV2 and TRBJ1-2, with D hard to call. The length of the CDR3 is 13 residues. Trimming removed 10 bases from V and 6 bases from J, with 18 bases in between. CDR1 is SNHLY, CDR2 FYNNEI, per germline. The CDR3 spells CATGWGDRDGYTF. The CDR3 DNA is TGTGCCACCGGGTGGGGAGATAGAGATGGCTACACCTTC.

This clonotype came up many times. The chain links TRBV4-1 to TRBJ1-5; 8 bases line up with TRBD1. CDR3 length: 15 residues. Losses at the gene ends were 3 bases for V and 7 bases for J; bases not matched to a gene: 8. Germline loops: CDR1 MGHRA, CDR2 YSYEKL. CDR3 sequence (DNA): TGCGCCAGCAGCCAGACAGGACAGGGCGGCCAGCCCCAGCATTTT. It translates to CASSQTGQGGQPQHF.

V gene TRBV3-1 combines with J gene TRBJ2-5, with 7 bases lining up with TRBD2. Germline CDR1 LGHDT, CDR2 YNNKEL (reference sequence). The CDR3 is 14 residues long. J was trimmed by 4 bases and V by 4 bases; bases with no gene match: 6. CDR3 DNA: TGTGCCAGCAGCCGGGACTACCCTAGAGAGACCCAGTACTTC. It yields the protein CASSRDYPRETQYF.

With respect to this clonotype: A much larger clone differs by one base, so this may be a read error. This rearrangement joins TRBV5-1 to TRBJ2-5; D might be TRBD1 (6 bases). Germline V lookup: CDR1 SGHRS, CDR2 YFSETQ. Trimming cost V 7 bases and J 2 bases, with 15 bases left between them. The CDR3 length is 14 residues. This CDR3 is CASGSTGTQETQYF. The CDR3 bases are TGCGCCAGCGGTTCAACCGGGACACAAGAGACCCAGTACTTC.

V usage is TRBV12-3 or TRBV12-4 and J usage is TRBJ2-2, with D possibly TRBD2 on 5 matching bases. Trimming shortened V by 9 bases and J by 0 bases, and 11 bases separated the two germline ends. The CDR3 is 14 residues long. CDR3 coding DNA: TGTGCCAGTAGGGCGGAGGCGAACACCGGGGAGCTGTTTTTT. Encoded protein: CASRAEANTGELFF.

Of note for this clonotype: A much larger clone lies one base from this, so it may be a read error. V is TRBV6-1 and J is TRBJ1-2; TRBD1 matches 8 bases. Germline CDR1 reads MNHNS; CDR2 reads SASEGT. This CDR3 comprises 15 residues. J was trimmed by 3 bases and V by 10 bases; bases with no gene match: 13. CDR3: CATLGAGGSDYGYTF. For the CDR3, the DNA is TGTGCCACCCTGGGGGCAGGGGGCAGCGACTATGGCTACACCTTC.